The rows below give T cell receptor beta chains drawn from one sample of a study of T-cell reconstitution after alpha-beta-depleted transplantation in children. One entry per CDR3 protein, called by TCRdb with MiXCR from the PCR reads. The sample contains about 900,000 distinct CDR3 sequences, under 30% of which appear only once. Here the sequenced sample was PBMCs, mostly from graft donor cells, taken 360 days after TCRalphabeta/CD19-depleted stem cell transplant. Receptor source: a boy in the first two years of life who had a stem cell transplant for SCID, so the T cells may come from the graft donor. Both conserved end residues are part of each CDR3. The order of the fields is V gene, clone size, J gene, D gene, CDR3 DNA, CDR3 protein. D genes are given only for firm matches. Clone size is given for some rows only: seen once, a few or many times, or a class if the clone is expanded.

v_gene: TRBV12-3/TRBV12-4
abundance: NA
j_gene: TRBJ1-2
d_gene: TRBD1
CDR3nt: TGTGCCAGCAGTTTCTCGGGGACAGTCAACTATGGCTACACCTTC
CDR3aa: CASSFSGTVNYGYTF

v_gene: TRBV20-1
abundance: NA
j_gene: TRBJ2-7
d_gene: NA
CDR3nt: TGCAGTGGGGATGGGCTCGGGGAAGGCGAGCAGTACTTC
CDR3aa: CSGDGLGEGEQYF

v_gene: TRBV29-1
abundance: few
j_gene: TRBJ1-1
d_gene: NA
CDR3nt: TGCAGCGTAACGGGGGGCATTAGGAACACTGAAGCTTTCTTT
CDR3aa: CSVTGGIRNTEAFF

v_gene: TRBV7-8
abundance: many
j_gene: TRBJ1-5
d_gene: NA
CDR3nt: TGTGCCAGCAGCTTTGGGCGCGGTCAGCCCCAGCATTTT
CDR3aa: CASSFGRGQPQHF

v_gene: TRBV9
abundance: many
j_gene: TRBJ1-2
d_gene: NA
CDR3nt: TGTGCCAGCAGCCTTGGGAAAACCTATGGCTACACCTTC
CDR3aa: CASSLGKTYGYTF

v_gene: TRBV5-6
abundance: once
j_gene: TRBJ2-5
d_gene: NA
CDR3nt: TGTGCCAGCAGCAGGTCGTTATCAGAGACCCAGTACTTC
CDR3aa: CASSRSLSETQYF

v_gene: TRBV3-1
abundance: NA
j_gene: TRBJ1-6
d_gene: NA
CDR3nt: TGTGCCAGCAGCCAAGAGTCGCGGGGGAAATCACCCCTCCACTTT
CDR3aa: CASSQESRGKSPLHF

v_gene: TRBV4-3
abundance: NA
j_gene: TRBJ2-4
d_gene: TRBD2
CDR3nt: TGCGCCAGCAGCCTAGCGTTAGCGGGGGCAAACAAAAACATTCAGTACTTC
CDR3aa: CASSLALAGANKNIQYF

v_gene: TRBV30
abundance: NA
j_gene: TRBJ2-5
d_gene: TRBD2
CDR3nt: TGTGCCTGGAGTCCTGGACTAGGGGAGACCCAGTACTTC
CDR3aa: CAWSPGLGETQYF

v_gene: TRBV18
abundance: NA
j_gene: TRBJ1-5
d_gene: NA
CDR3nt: TGTGCCAGCTCGCAAACAGGGAGGGATCAGCCCCAGCATTTT
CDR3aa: CASSQTGRDQPQHF

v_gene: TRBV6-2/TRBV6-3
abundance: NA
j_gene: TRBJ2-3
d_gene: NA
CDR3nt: TGTGCCAGCAGTACTTGGGTTGGTGGCACAGATACGCAGTATTTT
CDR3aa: CASSTWVGGTDTQYF

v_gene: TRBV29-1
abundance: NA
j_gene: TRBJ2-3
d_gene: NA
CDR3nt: TGCAGCGCCCAGGACCAACCAGATACGCAGTATTTT
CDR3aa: CSAQDQPDTQYF

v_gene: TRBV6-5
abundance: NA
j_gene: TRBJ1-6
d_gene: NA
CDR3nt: TGTGCCAGCAGTTATGGTTTACCAGGCTCGATCTGGGATTCACCCCTCCACTTT
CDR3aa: CASSYGLPGSIWDSPLHF

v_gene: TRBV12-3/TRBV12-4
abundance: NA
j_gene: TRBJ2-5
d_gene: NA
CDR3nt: TGTGCCAGCAGTTTTTTCGGGACGGACGTGGTGGGGACCCAGTACTTC
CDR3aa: CASSFFGTDVVGTQYF

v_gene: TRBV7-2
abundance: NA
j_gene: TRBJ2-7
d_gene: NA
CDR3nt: TGTGCCAGCAGCTTAGAATCGGGCGCGCCGGCACAGTACTTC
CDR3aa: CASSLESGAPAQYF

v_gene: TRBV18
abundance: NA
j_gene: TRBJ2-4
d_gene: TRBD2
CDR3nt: TGTGCCAGCTCACCTTCCCGGGGACTAGCGGGGTCGAAAAACATTCAGTACTTC
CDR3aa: CASSPSRGLAGSKNIQYF

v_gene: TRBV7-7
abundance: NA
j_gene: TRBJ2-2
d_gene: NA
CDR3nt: TGTGCCAGCAGCGCAGGGGAAGTGCTTGACACCGGGGAGCTGTTTTTT
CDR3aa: CASSAGEVLDTGELFF

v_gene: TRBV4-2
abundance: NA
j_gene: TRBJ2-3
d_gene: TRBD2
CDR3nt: TGTGCCAGCAGCCAAGATGGGACTAGCGAATACACAGATACGCAGTATTTT
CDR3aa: CASSQDGTSEYTDTQYF

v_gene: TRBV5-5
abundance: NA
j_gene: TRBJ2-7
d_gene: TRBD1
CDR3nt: TGTGCCAGCAGCCCAGCCCCGGCAGGGGGCTTGAACGAGCAGTACTTC
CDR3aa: CASSPAPAGGLNEQYF

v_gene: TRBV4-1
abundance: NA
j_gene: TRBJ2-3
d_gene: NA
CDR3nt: TGCGCCAGCAGCCCCCTCGGTGGGAAGGCTAGCACAGATACGCAGTATTTT
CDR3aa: CASSPLGGKASTDTQYF

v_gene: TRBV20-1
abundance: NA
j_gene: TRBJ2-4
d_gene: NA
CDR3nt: TGCAGTGCTAAGGGGGGACTGATAAACATTCAGTACTTC
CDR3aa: CSAKGGLINIQYF

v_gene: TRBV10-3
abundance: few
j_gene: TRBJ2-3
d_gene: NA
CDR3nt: TGTGCCATCAGTGAAGGGTTAGGGGCCGCAGATACGCAGTATTTT
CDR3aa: CAISEGLGAADTQYF

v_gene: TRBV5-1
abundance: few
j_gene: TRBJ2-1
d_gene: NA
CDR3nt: TGCGCCAGCAGCTCCCCTCACCGGGACCCCTTAATCCGAGGGCAGTTCTTC
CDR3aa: CASSSPHRDPLIRGQFF

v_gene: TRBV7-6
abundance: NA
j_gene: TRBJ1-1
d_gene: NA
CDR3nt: TGTGCCAGCAGCTTCGAACCCGGGACATTTGAAGCTTTCTTT
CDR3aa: CASSFEPGTFEAFF

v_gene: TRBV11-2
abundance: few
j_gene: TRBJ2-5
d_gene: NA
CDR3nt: TGTGCCAGCAGCTTTCCCGCGTGGGGGCTCGACACAGGCCAAGAGACCCAGTACTTC
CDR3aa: CASSFPAWGLDTGQETQYF

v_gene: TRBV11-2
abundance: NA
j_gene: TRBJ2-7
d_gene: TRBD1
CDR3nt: TGTGCCAGCAGCTTAGCTCCGGGACAGGGGTACGAGCAGTACTTC
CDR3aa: CASSLAPGQGYEQYF

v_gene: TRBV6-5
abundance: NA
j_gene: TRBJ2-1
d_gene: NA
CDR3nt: TGTGCCAGCAGTTACTCGCGGACTCGTAACAATGAGCAGTTCTTC
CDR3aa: CASSYSRTRNNEQFF

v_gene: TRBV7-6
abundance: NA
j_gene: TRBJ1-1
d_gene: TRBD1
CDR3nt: TGTGCCAGCAGCCCACAGGGGTCTATGAACACTGAAGCTTTCTTT
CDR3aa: CASSPQGSMNTEAFF

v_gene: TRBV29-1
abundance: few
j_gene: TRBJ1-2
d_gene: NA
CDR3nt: TGCAGCGCCACGTGGGGGGAGCACTATGGCTACACCTTC
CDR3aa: CSATWGEHYGYTF

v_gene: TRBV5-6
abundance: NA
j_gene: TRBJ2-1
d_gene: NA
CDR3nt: TGTGCCAGCAGCTTGCTTGGAGGGGGGCTCTGGGGCAATGAGCAGTTCTTC
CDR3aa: CASSLLGGGLWGNEQFF

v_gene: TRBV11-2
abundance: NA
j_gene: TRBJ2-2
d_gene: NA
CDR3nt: TGTGCCAGCAGCCTTTGGGGGACGACGAACACCGGGGAGCTGTTTTTT
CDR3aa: CASSLWGTTNTGELFF

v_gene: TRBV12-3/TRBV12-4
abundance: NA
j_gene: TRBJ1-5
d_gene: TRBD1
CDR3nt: TGTGCCAGCAGAAACGCGACAGGGCTTTATCAGCCCCAGCATTTT
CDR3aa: CASRNATGLYQPQHF

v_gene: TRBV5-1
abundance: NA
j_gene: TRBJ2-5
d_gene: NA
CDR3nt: TGCGCCAGCAGCGCTAACAGCGCCCGGGAAGAGACCCAGTACTTC
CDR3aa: CASSANSAREETQYF

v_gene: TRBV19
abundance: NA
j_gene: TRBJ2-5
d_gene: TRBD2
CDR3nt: TGTGCCAGTCGAGGCTTGACTAGCAGCCAAGAGACCCAGTACTTC
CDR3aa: CASRGLTSSQETQYF

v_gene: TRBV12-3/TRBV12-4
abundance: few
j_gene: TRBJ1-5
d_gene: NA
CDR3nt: TGTGCCAGCAGTGCCGCCAATCAGCCCCAGCATTTT
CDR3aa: CASSAANQPQHF

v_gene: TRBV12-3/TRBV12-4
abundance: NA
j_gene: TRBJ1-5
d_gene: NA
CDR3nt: TGTGCCAGCAGTAGCTTGTTGGTTCAGCCCCAGCATTTT
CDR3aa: CASSSLLVQPQHF

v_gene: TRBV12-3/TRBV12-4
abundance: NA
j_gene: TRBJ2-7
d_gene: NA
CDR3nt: TGTGCCAGCAGTTTAAGACAGACTTCGATCTCCTACGAGCAGTACTTC
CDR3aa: CASSLRQTSISYEQYF

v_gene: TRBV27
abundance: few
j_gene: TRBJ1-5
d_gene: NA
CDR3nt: TGTGCCAGCAGTTTAGGGCCAGGGGTAGCCCAGCCCCAGCATTTT
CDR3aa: CASSLGPGVAQPQHF

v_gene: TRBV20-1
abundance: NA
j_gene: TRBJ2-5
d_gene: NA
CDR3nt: TGCAGTGCTAGAGATTTAAGGGCAGGGGTCCCCTCGGAGACCCAGTACTTC
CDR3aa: CSARDLRAGVPSETQYF

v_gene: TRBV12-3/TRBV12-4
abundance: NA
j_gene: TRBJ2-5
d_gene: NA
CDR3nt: TGTGCCAGCAGCAGTGGAAGCGGCGTCCGACAAGAGACCCAGTACTTC
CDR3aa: CASSSGSGVRQETQYF

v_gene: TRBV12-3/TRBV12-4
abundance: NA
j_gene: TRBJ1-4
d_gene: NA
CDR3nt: TGTGCCAGCAGTTCGCAGGTCCCGGGACGGGAAAAACTGTTTTTT
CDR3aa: CASSSQVPGREKLFF

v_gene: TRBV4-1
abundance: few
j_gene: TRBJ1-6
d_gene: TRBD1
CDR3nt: TGCGCCAGCAGCCACCCGGGACAGGGTGTTTCACCCCTCCACTTT
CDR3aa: CASSHPGQGVSPLHF

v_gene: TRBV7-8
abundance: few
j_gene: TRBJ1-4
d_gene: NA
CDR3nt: TGTGCCAGCAGCCCCATGTTGGGGACAACTAATGAAAAACTGTTTTTT
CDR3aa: CASSPMLGTTNEKLFF

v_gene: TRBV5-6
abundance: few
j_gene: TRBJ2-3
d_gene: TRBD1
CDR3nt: TGTGCCAGCAGCCCTAACAGGGGGCGCGTCACAGATACGCAGTATTTT
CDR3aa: CASSPNRGRVTDTQYF

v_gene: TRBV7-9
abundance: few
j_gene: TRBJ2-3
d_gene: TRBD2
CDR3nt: TGTGCCAGCAGCCCCGGACTAGCGGGGGACCTAACAGATACGCAGTATTTT
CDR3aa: CASSPGLAGDLTDTQYF

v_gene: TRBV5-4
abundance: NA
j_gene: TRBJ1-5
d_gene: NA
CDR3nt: TGTGCCAGCAGCTTGGGCGCCTGGGGCGGCAATCAGCCCCAGCATTTT
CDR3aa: CASSLGAWGGNQPQHF

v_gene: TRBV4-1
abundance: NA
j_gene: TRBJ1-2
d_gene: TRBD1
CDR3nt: TGCGCCAGCAGCCGACCGGGACAGGGGGTCCACGGCTACACCTTC
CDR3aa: CASSRPGQGVHGYTF